Listed here is a single TCR beta chain. Antigen unknown. The sample originates from a study of T cell repertoires in cytomegalovirus infection. In germline, CDR1 is MNHGY, CDR2 SAAAGT. The CDR3 covers 14 residues. Losses at the gene ends were 7 bases for V and 2 bases for J; bases not matched to a gene: 4. Each CDR3 protein gets one entry after TCRdb re-called the reads with MiXCR. The table lists some 350,000 distinct CDR3 sequences, approximately 32% of them singletons, with 15% to 25% in the top ten. The rearrangement links TRBV6-8 to TRBJ2-7; 11 positions agree with TRBD1. This TCR came from a human donor in good health (CMV status not recorded). Some clones in this sample may be carry-over from other donors' samples. The sequencing used cultured PBMCs, collected from culture after CMV antigen stimulation. Written as DNA, the CDR3 is TGTGCCAGCACGGGACAGGGGGGTCCCTACGAGCAGTACTTC. The encoded protein is CASTGQGGPYEQYF.